One and the same sample provided the 10 T cell receptor beta chains below, sequenced in a study of blood T cell repertoires in COVID-19. The protocol was immunoSEQ multiplex PCR, while the TCRdb copy is restricted to in-frame clones and leaves out a portion. In the table there are more than 150,000 clones, roughly 90% of which are singletons. The material sequenced was peripheral blood. These receptors originate from a man between 40 and 49 years old with acute or convalescent COVID-19.

The V gene is TRBV29-1, the J gene TRBJ1-2; D might be TRBD1 (5 bases). The germline CDR1 and CDR2 sequences are SQVTM and ANQGSEA. The V end lost 1 base, the J end lost 3 bases, and 9 bases lay between the germline ends. This CDR3 has 13 residues. CDR3 DNA sequence: TGCAGCGTTGAAGGGGGGGGAGACTATGGCTACACCTTC. Translating it yields CSVEGGGDYGYTF. Full variable domain (missing parts from reference TRBV29-1 and TRBJ1-2): SAVISQKPSRDICQRGTSLTIQCQVDSQVTMMFWYRQQPGQSLTLIATANQGSEATYESGFVIDKFPISRPNLTFSTLTVSNMSPEDSSIYLCSVEGGGDYGYTFGSGTRLTVV.

A few counts support this clone. The V gene is TRBV4-3, the J gene TRBJ1-2, with a possible D match to TRBD1 (6 bases). CDR1 is LGHNA, CDR2 YSLEER, per germline. The CDR3 extends over 14 amino acids. V was cut by 0 bases and J by 7 bases, with 12 bases left in between. For the CDR3, the DNA is TGCGCCAGCAGCCAAGATCCCCAGGGGACTGGCTACACCTTC. It encodes CASSQDPQGTGYTF.

The rearrangement joins TRBV5-1 to TRBJ2-7; TRBD1 might be the D (6 bases). The CDR3 covers 13 residues. V lost 3 bases to trimming and J lost 4 bases, with 11 bases between them. Germline CDR1 reads SGHRS; CDR2 reads YFSETQ. CDR3 in amino acids: CASSSSQGYEQYF. The CDR3 nucleotides read TGCGCCAGCAGCTCATCCCAGGGGTACGAGCAGTACTTC.

This clone occurred once. The chain has TRBV13 and TRBJ2-3; a weak D match, TRBD2 (6 bases). The CDR3 consists of 16 residues. Germline CDR1 PRHDT, CDR2 FYEKMQ (reference sequence). V was trimmed by 0 bases and J by 0 bases, leaving 10 bases between them. The CDR3 loop reads CASSLGGGASTDTQYF. The CDR3 coding sequence is TGTGCCAGCAGCTTAGGTGGCGGGGCCAGCACAGATACGCAGTATTTT.

This chain links TRBV28 with TRBJ2-5, with D perhaps TRBD2 (7 bases). The CDR3 is made up of 17 amino acids. Trimming stripped 0 bases from V and 3 bases from J, with 17 bases between. CDR1 is MDHEN, CDR2 SYDVKM, per germline. The CDR3 DNA follows: TGTGCCAGCAGTTTATGGGGGGGGACAATTAGGAAAGAGACCCAGTACTTC. Translated, it gives CASSLWGGTIRKETQYF.

V usage is TRBV3-1 (or the pseudogene TRBV3-2) and J usage is TRBJ2-7, with 10 bases identical to TRBD2. V shed 1 base and J 7 bases; nucleotides not matched to a gene: 7. The germline V gene encodes CDR1 LGHDT and CDR2 YNNKEL (reference sequence). There are 15 residues in the CDR3. CDR3 in amino acids: CASSQGLAGWGEQYF. DNA for the CDR3: TGTGCCAGCAGCCAAGGACTAGCGGGCTGGGGGGAGCAGTACTTC.

V and J are TRBV29-1 and TRBJ2-7; no clear D. V lost 6 bases and J 3 bases, leaving 15 bases between the germline ends. This CDR3 region has 13 residues. Germline V gives CDR1 SQVTM, CDR2 ANQGSEA. The CDR3 is CSVRHATNYEQYF. The CDR3 region has the DNA TGCAGCGTACGACATGCCACCAACTACGAGCAGTACTTC.

The V gene is TRBV10-3, the J gene TRBJ1-1; 10 bases map to TRBD1. Germline V gene lookup returns CDR1 ENHRY and CDR2 SYGVKD. The ends lost 5 bases at V and 4 bases at J; junction bases unmatched: 10. The CDR3 runs to 16 residues. CDR3 sequence (DNA): TGTGCCATCAGTTTCGCCGGGACAGGGGTGGTCACTGAAGCTTTCTTT. Protein product: CAISFAGTGVVTEAFF.

The V and J genes are TRBV7-2 and TRBJ2-5; maybe TRBD2 (6 bases). The V end lost 4 bases, the J end lost 1 base, and 13 bases lay between the germline ends. The CDR3 is 15 amino acids. CDR1 is SGHTA and CDR2 is FQGNSA in the germline V gene. This CDR3 reads CASSSRPGVQETQYF. In nucleotides, the CDR3 is TGTGCCAGCAGCTCCCGCCCGGGGGTCCAAGAGACCCAGTACTTC.

This chain links TRBV9 with TRBJ1-4; perhaps TRBD1 as D (6 bases). V dropped 3 bases and J dropped 3 bases, with 12 bases sitting between them. Germline V gene data show CDR1 as SGDLS and CDR2 as YYNGEE. This CDR3 comprises 15 residues. CDR3 residues: CASSAAGTPNEKLFF. The CDR3 nucleotides are TGTGCCAGCAGCGCCGCCGGGACACCTAATGAAAAACTGTTTTTT.